The rows below give T cell receptor beta chains drawn from one sample of a study of OX40 agonist ivuxolimab in advanced cancers. Some clones are missing from TCRdb's copy, which holds only in-frame ones; the method was immunoSEQ multiplex PCR. The sample lists 77,000 or so clones; about nine tenths were seen once. The sequencing here drew on CD4+ or CD8+ T cells sorted from blood, taken in a trial of the OX40 agonist ivuxolimab. The receptors stem from an adult with an advanced solid tumor such as melanoma, head and neck, liver or kidney cancer. CDR3s include the opening cysteine and the closing phenylalanine or tryptophan. Fields, in order: clone size, V gene, D gene, J gene, CDR3 protein, CDR3 DNA. D genes are given only for firm matches. A row's size may be missing; if present it is once, few, many or a size class.

>.|TRBV11-2|.|TRBJ1-6
CASSLTSRGFNSPLHF
TGTGCCAGCAGCTTAACGAGCAGGGGTTTCAATTCACCCCTCCACTTT
>.|TRBV27|TRBD1|TRBJ1-5
CASSFQGELLSNQPQHF
TGTGCCAGCAGTTTCCAGGGGGAATTACTTAGCAATCAGCCCCAGCATTTT
>.|TRBV6-1|.|TRBJ1-1
CASSEFKGTEAFF
TGTGCCAGCAGTGAGTTTAAAGGCACTGAAGCTTTCTTT
>.|TRBV11-1|.|TRBJ2-7
CASSYSDPSYEQYF
TGTGCCAGCAGCTACTCGGACCCGTCCTACGAGCAGTACTTC
>few|TRBV6-5|.|TRBJ1-1
CASRLGGTEAFF
TGTGCCAGCCGTCTGGGGGGCACTGAAGCTTTCTTT
>.|TRBV2|.|TRBJ1-5
CASSAWAGAQPQHF
TGTGCCAGCAGTGCGTGGGCAGGGGCTCAGCCCCAGCATTTT
>.|TRBV7-6|.|TRBJ1-3
CASSTDVSGNTIYF
TGTGCCAGCAGTACCGACGTCTCTGGAAACACCATATATTTT
>once|TRBV7-9|.|TRBJ1-1
CASSPPEGLNTEAFF
TGTGCCAGCAGCCCCCCGGAGGGATTGAACACTGAAGCTTTCTTT
>.|TRBV18|.|TRBJ2-4
CASSQDSLAKNIQYF
TGTGCCAGCTCACAGGACAGCCTAGCCAAAAACATTCAGTACTTC
>once|TRBV11-2|.|TRBJ1-1
CASSLEPRYEAFF
TGTGCCAGCAGCTTAGAGCCCCGGTATGAAGCTTTCTTT
>.|TRBV11-3|.|TRBJ2-2
CASSLGGRYGELFF
TGTGCCAGCAGCCTCGGGGGCCGGTACGGGGAGCTGTTTTTT
>.|TRBV4-3|.|TRBJ2-5
CASSQGAGLEETQYF
TGCGCCAGCAGCCAAGGGGCGGGATTAGAAGAGACCCAGTACTTC
>.|TRBV7-8|TRBD1|TRBJ1-1
CASSLALAGGVLNTEAFF
TGTGCCAGCAGCTTAGCCTTGGCAGGGGGCGTCCTGAACACTGAAGCTTTCTTT
>.|TRBV7-9|.|TRBJ1-1
CASRETGNTEAFF
TGTGCCAGCAGAGAAACAGGGAACACTGAAGCTTTCTTT
>medium-sized|TRBV7-9|TRBD1|TRBJ1-2
CASSSGGTVLYGYTF
TGTGCCAGCAGCTCTGGTGGGACAGTTCTTTATGGCTACACCTTC
>.|TRBV6-1|TRBD2|TRBJ2-1
CASTPLTREGNEQFF
TGTGCCAGCACCCCACTAACGAGGGAGGGGAATGAGCAGTTCTTC
>.|TRBV9|.|TRBJ1-2
CASSVANSGAGYGYTF
TGTGCCAGCAGCGTAGCCAACTCCGGGGCGGGCTATGGCTACACCTTC
>once|TRBV25-1|.|TRBJ1-6
CASSELGTFNSPLHF
TGTGCCAGCAGTGAATTAGGGACGTTTAATTCACCCCTCCACTTT
>.|TRBV2|TRBD1|TRBJ2-5
CASPTGVETQYF
TGTGCCAGCCCTACAGGGGTGGAGACCCAGTACTTC
>.|TRBV11-2|.|TRBJ1-2
CASSLNEGRWGGYTF
TGTGCCAGCAGCCTGAACGAGGGGAGATGGGGTGGCTACACCTTC
>.|TRBV28|.|TRBJ1-2
CASSFRSMGTVAYVGYTF
TGTGCCAGCAGTTTTCGTAGTATGGGTACAGTTGCTTATGTTGGCTACACCTTC
>.|TRBV7-9|TRBD1|TRBJ2-5
CASSGGQQETQYF
TGTGCCAGCAGCGGGGGACAGCAAGAGACCCAGTACTTC
>.|TRBV19|.|TRBJ1-6
CATHALPRPGSPLHF
TGTGCCACACATGCCTTACCTAGACCAGGTTCACCCCTCCACTTT
>.|TRBV27|.|TRBJ1-2
CASSLDRNYGYTF
TGTGCCAGCAGTTTAGACAGAAACTATGGCTACACCTTC
>.|TRBV6-1|.|TRBJ1-1
CASDMGEAFF
TGTGCCAGCGATATGGGTGAAGCTTTCTTT
>once|TRBV9|.|TRBJ2-7
CASSQGSADSYEQYF
TGTGCCAGCAGCCAAGGATCCGCTGACTCCTACGAGCAGTACTTC
>.|TRBV6-1|.|TRBJ1-2
CASSEREGNGYTF
TGTGCCAGCAGTGAAAGGGAGGGAAATGGCTACACCTTC
>.|TRBV5-1|TRBD1|TRBJ2-7
CASSWTGGSYEQYF
TGCGCCAGCAGCTGGACAGGGGGCTCTTACGAGCAGTACTTC
>.|TRBV18|.|TRBJ2-7
CATPVSSYEQYF
TGTGCCACCCCGGTTAGCTCCTACGAGCAGTACTTC
>.|TRBV27|.|TRBJ1-6
CASSLRAGRLYNSPLHF
TGTGCCAGCAGTTTAAGGGCAGGGAGACTCTATAATTCACCCCTCCACTTT
>.|TRBV6-6|.|TRBJ2-7
CASSYDPSGWNEQYF
TGTGCCAGCAGTTACGATCCTTCAGGGTGGAACGAGCAGTACTTC
>.|TRBV11-2|.|TRBJ2-7
CASSLGAEKPYEQYF
TGTGCCAGCAGCTTAGGGGCGGAGAAACCCTACGAGCAGTACTTC
>.|TRBV6-5|.|TRBJ2-3
CASSYSEWGTDTQYF
TGTGCCAGCAGTTACTCAGAATGGGGCACAGATACGCAGTATTTT
>.|TRBV28|.|TRBJ2-7
CASCLSSLRDSPYEQYF
TGTGCCAGCTGCCTATCAAGCCTCCGGGACTCACCGTACGAGCAGTACTTC
>.|TRBV27|.|TRBJ1-1
CASSLEGVNTEAFF
TGTGCCAGCAGTTTAGAGGGGGTGAACACTGAAGCTTTCTTT
>.|TRBV7-9|.|TRBJ2-3
CASSPETDTQYF
TGTGCCAGCAGCCCGGAGACAGATACGCAGTATTTT
>.|TRBV19|.|TRBJ1-1
CASSPGGGPAEAFF
TGTGCCAGTAGCCCTGGTGGTGGGCCGGCTGAAGCTTTCTTT
>.|TRBV6-6|.|TRBJ1-5
CASSYPDRNQPQHF
TGTGCCAGCAGTTACCCGGACAGAAATCAGCCCCAGCATTTT
>.|TRBV5-6|.|TRBJ1-4
CASSFPGGRGEKLFF
TGTGCCAGCAGCTTTCCCGGGGGGCGCGGAGAAAAACTGTTTTTT
>.|TRBV15|TRBD1|TRBJ1-4
CATSRPGTGVTNEKLFF
TGTGCCACCAGCAGGCCCGGGACAGGGGTCACCAATGAAAAACTGTTTTTT